The rows below give T cell receptor beta chains drawn from one sample of a study of regulatory T cells in long-lasting Graves disease. TCRdb recomputed calls from the multiplex PCR reads with MiXCR, one row per CDR3 protein. The repertoire holds around 460,000 distinct CDR3 sequences, with around 13% as singletons. Another study also made use of these data, one on T cells in Graves' hyperthyroidism and ophthalmopathy.

The starting material was peripheral blood mononuclear cells (PBMCs), obtained at new diagnosis, from a patient treated with antithyroid drugs. These receptors all come from a woman between 50 and 59 years old with Graves disease. CDR3s include the opening cysteine and the closing phenylalanine or tryptophan. The order of the fields is V gene, J gene, CDR3 protein.

TRBV12-5	TRBJ2-3	CASGPTLGQGVPDTQYF
TRBV7-9	TRBJ2-1	CASSHGASGTIRGNEQFF
TRBV12-3/TRBV12-4	TRBJ1-2	CASSLFATAGYTF
TRBV14	TRBJ2-5	CASSQGGSGGETQYF
TRBV5-1	TRBJ1-2	CASSQGIQGAGYTF
TRBV6-1	TRBJ1-6	CASRGTDLYNSPLHF
TRBV5-1	TRBJ2-1	CASSPILGLAGENEQFF
TRBV2	TRBJ1-1	CASSEGETGGLNTEAFF
TRBV3-1	TRBJ1-2	CASSQDRGRGYTF
TRBV29-1	TRBJ2-7	CSVGGLTYEQYF
TRBV20-1	TRBJ2-1	CSVLAGLSSYNEQFF
TRBV11-2	TRBJ2-2	CASSLYQGAGTGELFF
TRBV14	TRBJ2-7	CASSQDRGRKFYEQYF
TRBV24-1	TRBJ2-2	CTTSDLVQGATGELFF
TRBV27	TRBJ2-3	CASSLTWGTDTQYF
TRBV29-1	TRBJ2-1	CSLIKPPQFF
TRBV28	TRBJ2-7	CASHSIAGDTTYEQYF
TRBV3-1	TRBJ2-5	CASSQDWGLEQETQYF
TRBV9	TRBJ2-2	CASSMRDGRTGELFF
TRBV28	TRBJ2-6	CASKGFGSGANVLTF
TRBV11-2	TRBJ2-3	CASSPGTFLGDTQYF
TRBV20-1	TRBJ1-1	CSASRWGDTEAFF
TRBV7-9	TRBJ2-7	CASSLFLGSGMREQYF
TRBV27	TRBJ2-1	CASSPGGGSSYNEQFF
TRBV7-9	TRBJ2-1	CASSPESGRAYNEQFF
TRBV11-2	TRBJ2-1	CASSSMRDRGGNEQFF
TRBV27	TRBJ1-2	CASAWGRGAGGYTF
TRBV12-3/TRBV12-4	TRBJ1-4	CASSIEGSTNEKLFF
TRBV20-1	TRBJ2-1	CSAPTSGRAHEQFF
TRBV18	TRBJ1-2	CASSPAGLDGYTF
TRBV29-1	TRBJ2-5	CSVEERTEGGETQYF
TRBV28	TRBJ2-3	CASSAAAGGATDTQYF
TRBV12-3/TRBV12-4	TRBJ2-2	CASSPTLGELFF
TRBV7-2	TRBJ2-2	CASRTIAGSTGELFF
TRBV27	TRBJ2-1	CASSLSGQGARYNEQFF